This T cell receptor beta chain was sequenced during a study of blood T cell repertoires in COVID-19. Study-level information: Sites across the United States, Italy and Spain contributed samples from acute and convalescent COVID-19. Nucleic acid was either cDNA or gDNA, and it came from T cells, B-cell-depleted T cells, or PBMCs.

Original analysis: Amplification of reference gene primers provided the estimated nucleated cell counts. Generated by immunoSEQ multiplex PCR, the TCRdb table keeps only in-frame clones and is missing some. Clone size and V and J calls were adopted from that table, with D and trimming inferred from the DNA. The sample has tens of thousands of clones; over 75% are singletons. Germline V gives CDR1 SGHRS, CDR2 YFSETQ. The CDR3 totals 14 residues. V was cut by 0 bases and J by 4 bases, with 10 bases left in between. Sequencing input: peripheral blood. V gene TRBV5-1 combines with J gene TRBJ1-2; possibly TRBD1 for D (5 bases). The TCR originated in a human donor in a cohort sampled during active COVID-19. The CDR3 loop is CASSLDDRAYGYTF. The CDR3 DNA is TGCGCCAGCAGCTTGGACGACAGAGCCTATGGCTACACCTTC.